Listed here are 23 T cell receptor beta chains from one sample, sequenced in a study of cytomegalovirus exposure and HLA in healthy donors. PCR amplification relied on 60 Vbeta primers (plus 13 Jbeta primers). The method was immunoSEQ multiplex PCR; TCRdb's version includes in-frame clones alone and lacks a portion of them. The data contain about 160,000 clones, around 72% of them seen just once; the ten biggest clones take up approximately 2.4%. The sequenced sample was PBMCs. The receptors derive from a female donor in good health and CMV-seronegative.

The genes are TRBV7-3 and TRBJ2-7, with 9 bases identical to TRBD2. V lost 4 bases, J lost 3 bases, and 7 bases stayed unmatched. Germline V gives CDR1 SGHTA, CDR2 FQGTGA. The CDR3 is made up of 15 amino acids. CDR3 protein: CASSSYSGSSYEQYF. Here the CDR3 DNA reads TGTGCCAGCAGCTCCTATAGCGGGAGTAGCTACGAGCAGTACTTC.

The J gene is TRBJ2-7, the V gene TRBV6-6, with 8 bases lining up with TRBD2. J was trimmed by 5 bases and V by 6 bases; bases with no gene match: 3. The CDR3 sequence is 12 residues long. In germline, CDR1 is MNHNY, CDR2 SVGAGI (reference sequence). The CDR3 region has the DNA TGTGCCAGCAGCCCGACTAGCGACGAGCAGTACTTC. This sequence encodes CASSPTSDEQYF.

In its sample, this clone was seen a few times. The chain employs TRBV9 and TRBJ2-1, with TRBD1 as a possible D gene (5 bases). This CDR3 contains 15 residues. The V gene's germline CDR1 is SGDLS and CDR2 YYNGEE. Trimming stripped 3 bases from V and 4 bases from J, with 14 bases between. In DNA, the CDR3 is TGTGCCAGCAGCGAGGGTACCAGGGAATACAATGAGCAGTTCTTC. This codes for CASSEGTREYNEQFF.

This chain connects TRBV4-3 to TRBJ2-6; 9 bases are shared with TRBD1. From germline, CDR1 is LGHNA and CDR2 YSLEER. V dropped 3 bases and J dropped 0; count of bases not matched to a gene: 9. The CDR3 is 19 amino acids. CDR3 in DNA: TGCGCCAGCAGCCACGACTACAGGGGGCGCCACTCTGGGGCCAACGTCCTGACTTTC. Its translation is CASSHDYRGRHSGANVLTF.

A single count supports this clone. The V call is TRBV25-1, the J call TRBJ2-2; possibly TRBD2 for D (5 bases). V shed 7 bases and J shed 7 bases, with 16 bases lying between them. The CDR3 covers 14 residues. Germline V gene lookup returns CDR1 MGHDK and CDR2 SYGVNS. CDR3 DNA: TGTGCCAGCACCGAGGGTTCTGGGTTCGGGGAGCTGTTTTTT. This translates into CASTEGSGFGELFF. Drawing the rest from reference TRBV25-1 and TRBJ2-2, the complete variable domain is EADIYQTPRYLVIGTGKKITLECSQTMGHDKMYWYQQDPGMELHLIHYSYGVNSTEKGDLSSESTVSRIRTEHFPLTLESARPSHTSQYLCASTEGSGFGELFFGEGSRLTVL.

The V call is TRBV5-4, the J call TRBJ2-7; 10 positions match TRBD2. CDR1 SGHNT and CDR2 YYREEE come from the germline V gene (reference sequence). V lost 0 bases, J lost 7 bases, and 4 bases stayed unmatched. The CDR3 consists of 14 residues. The CDR3, as DNA: TGTGCCAGCAGCTTGGCTAGCGGGAGCTTAGAGCAGTACTTC. It is translated as CASSLASGSLEQYF.

The rearrangement uses TRBV6-5 and TRBJ1-5, with TRBD1 as a possible D gene (6 bases). This CDR3 contains 15 residues. V was trimmed by 0 bases and J by 2 bases, leaving 8 bases between them. The germline gives CDR1 MNHEY, CDR2 SVGAGI. The CDR3 DNA sequence: TGTGCCAGCAGTTACTCCAGGGGTGGCAATCAGCCCCAGCATTTT. This gives the protein CASSYSRGGNQPQHF.

This chain uses TRBV4-3 with TRBJ2-1; D ambiguous. This CDR3 is built from 13 residues. In germline, CDR1 is LGHNA, CDR2 YSLEER. V shed 5 bases and J shed 4 bases, with 9 bases lying between them. In nucleotides, the CDR3 is TGCGCCAGCAGCGTAACGGAGTACAATGAGCAGTTCTTC. It codes for CASSVTEYNEQFF.

This clone was seen more than once but under ten times. The chain employs TRBV7-3 and TRBJ1-2, with 7 bases fitting TRBD1. Germline assignment: CDR1 SGHTA and CDR2 FQGTGA. This CDR3 comprises 13 residues. With 3 bases clipped from V and 7 bases from J, the junction kept 5 bases outside the gene matches. This CDR3 reads CASSFRPGGGYTF. The CDR3 DNA is TGTGCCAGCAGCTTCCGGCCAGGGGGTGGCTACACCTTC. The variable domain in full, completed from reference TRBV7-3 and TRBJ1-2, reads GAGVSQTPSNKVTEKGKYVELRCDPISGHTALYWYRQSLGQGPEFLIYFQGTGAADDSGLPNDRFFAVRPEGSVSTLKIQRTERGDSAVYLCASSFRPGGGYTFGSGTRLTVV.

The chain combines TRBV9 with TRBJ1-3; no reliable D call. The CDR3 is made up of 15 amino acids. CDR1 is SGDLS, CDR2 YYNGEE, per germline. Trimming removed 4 bases at V and 2 bases at J, with 13 bases between. CDR3 loop: CASSPVARAGNTIYF. DNA of the CDR3: TGTGCCAGCAGCCCAGTCGCGAGGGCTGGAAACACCATATATTTT.

The chain couples TRBV30 to TRBJ2-6, with 7 nucleotides matching TRBD1. Germline lookup yields CDR1 GTSNPN and CDR2 SVGIG (reference sequence). V dropped 5 bases and J dropped 3; count of bases not matched to a gene: 4. The CDR3 runs 14 residues. The CDR3 sequence: CAWAGGYGANVLTF. The CDR3 DNA is TGTGCCTGGGCAGGGGGATATGGGGCCAACGTCCTGACTTTC.

The gene calls are TRBV10-2 and TRBJ1-1; a possible D gene is TRBD1 (6 bases). V was pared by 9 bases and J by 5 bases, with 16 bases between. Per germline, CDR1 WSHSY and CDR2 SAAADI. This CDR3 has 13 amino acids. The CDR3 bases are TGCGCCAGTACAATGGGGGCGTGGACTGAAGCTTTCTTT. Its protein is CASTMGAWTEAFF.

This clone was counted between two and nine times. As DNA, the CDR3 is TGTGCCAGTAGTATAGGTCGGGGACTAGCGGGAGGGAATGAGCAGTTCTTC. The encoded protein is CASSIGRGLAGGNEQFF. This sequence joins TRBV19 and TRBJ2-1, with TRBD2 matching over 16 bases. Germline lookup yields CDR1 LNHDA and CDR2 SQIVND (reference sequence). After removal of 1 base from V and 7 bases from J, the junction contained 4 bases not matched to a gene. The CDR3 is 17 amino acids.

The chain links TRBV28 to TRBJ1-1; 9 positions agree with TRBD1. The V gene's germline CDR1 is MDHEN and CDR2 SYDVKM. The V gene end was trimmed by 4 bases and the J gene end by 5 bases; junction bases not matched to a gene: 8. The CDR3 runs 15 residues. This CDR3 is CASSYQQGAGTEAFF. The DNA for the CDR3 is TGTGCCAGCAGTTACCAACAGGGGGCGGGTACTGAAGCTTTCTTT.

The chain is built from TRBV6-1 and TRBJ2-7, with D unresolved. This CDR3 region has 11 residues. The germline gives CDR1 MNHNS, CDR2 SASEGT. The germline V and J ends were trimmed by 5 bases and 3 bases, with 5 bases remaining between them. The CDR3 sequence: CASSSFYEQYF. The DNA of the CDR3 is TGTGCCAGCAGTTCTTTCTACGAGCAGTACTTC.

The V gene is TRBV2, the J gene TRBJ2-3, with D possibly TRBD1 on 5 matching bases. This CDR3 has 11 amino acids. The V end was cut by 10 bases, the J end by 3 bases, with 8 bases between. The germline gives CDR1 SNHLY, CDR2 FYNNEI. The chain's CDR3 is CATQETDTQYF. CDR3 sequence (DNA): TGTGCCACACAGGAAACAGATACGCAGTATTTT.

This clone has a single count. This chain connects TRBV19 to TRBJ2-5; 7 bases match TRBD1. Germline CDR1 LNHDA, CDR2 SQIVND (reference sequence). The CDR3 has 14 amino acids. The ends lost 5 bases at V and 1 base at J; junction bases unmatched: 4. CDR3 protein: CASSSRTGQETQYF. The CDR3 coding sequence is TGTGCCAGTAGTTCAAGGACAGGCCAAGAGACCCAGTACTTC.

The genes are TRBV9 and TRBJ2-3; 8 bases match TRBD2. Germline V lookup: CDR1 SGDLS, CDR2 YYNGEE. V was pared by 4 bases and J by 0 bases, with 7 bases of the junction left unmatched. CDR3 length equals 16 residues. The CDR3 DNA follows: TGTGCCAGCAGCCCCCTAGCGGGTTCTAGCACAGATACGCAGTATTTT. Translating it yields CASSPLAGSSTDTQYF.

V and J are TRBV30 and TRBJ1-6, with 11 bases matching TRBD1. With 1 base clipped from V and 8 bases from J, the junction kept 4 bases outside the gene matches. Germline V gene lookup returns CDR1 GTSNPN and CDR2 SVGIG (reference sequence). This CDR3 has 15 residues. CDR3 coding DNA: TGTGCCTGGAGTGCCGGGACAGGGGGTGATTCACCCCTCCACTTT. Translated, it gives CAWSAGTGGDSPLHF.

The chain links TRBV4-1 to TRBJ2-7; TRBD2 is a possible D gene (5 bases). Germline loops: CDR1 MGHRA, CDR2 YSYEKL. There are 15 residues in the CDR3. V was pared by 4 bases and J by 0 bases, with 13 bases between. CDR3 in amino acids: CASSLGPGSSYEQYF. The DNA of the CDR3 is TGCGCCAGCAGCCTCGGGCCGGGAAGCTCCTACGAGCAGTACTTC.

The chain employs TRBV10-3 and TRBJ2-4; possibly TRBD1 for D (7 bases). The CDR3 runs 18 residues. Germline V CDR1 and CDR2: ENHRY, SYGVKD. The V gene lost 0 bases and the J gene lost 3 bases, with 18 bases spanning the gap. In nucleotides, the CDR3 is TGTGCCATCAGTGAGTCACCCTTACTAGCAGGGGGCAAAAACATTCAGTACTTC. This gives the protein CAISESPLLAGGKNIQYF.

The genes are TRBV6-6 and TRBJ1-4, with D tentatively TRBD1 (6 bases). Trimming shortened V by 11 bases and J by 3 bases, and 16 bases separated the two germline ends. The germline CDR1 and CDR2 sequences are MNHNY and SVGAGI (reference sequence). The CDR3 is made up of 14 amino acids. The CDR3 is CAAKGVSPNEKLFF. CDR3 DNA sequence: TGTGCCGCAAAGGGGGTCAGCCCTAATGAAAAACTGTTTTTT.

The genes are TRBV28 and TRBJ1-3, with D possibly matching TRBD1 (5 bases). From germline, CDR1 is MDHEN and CDR2 SYDVKM. The V and J ends lost 6 bases and 0 bases respectively, with 18 bases between them. There are 17 residues in the CDR3. For the CDR3, the DNA is TGTGCCAGCAGCCCACGGGGGGGTCCAAGCTCTGGAAACACCATATATTTT. Protein: CASSPRGGPSSGNTIYF.